In this sample, the clone carrying this TCR beta chain turned up once. How the authors handled the data: Researchers report that nucleated cell counts were estimated from reference gene primer amplification. The table came from immunoSEQ multiplex PCR; TCRdb's copy has only in-frame clones and leaves some out. V, J and clone size were drawn from that table, and D and trimming were deduced from the DNA. The sample holds tens of thousands of clones, 65% to 90% seen once. The record originates from a study of blood T cell repertoires in COVID-19. Study-level background: Specimens from acute and convalescent COVID-19 originated in the United States, Italy and Spain. T cells, B-cell-depleted T cells, or PBMCs provided the cDNA or gDNA that served as material.

The CDR3 has 13 amino acids. The germline gives CDR1 MDHEN, CDR2 SYDVKM. Trimming cost V 2 bases and J 8 bases, with 12 bases left between them. V usage is TRBV28 and J usage is TRBJ1-2; the D gene is possibly TRBD1 (5 bases). The receptor was derived from a man aged 50-60 years with active COVID-19. The sequenced sample was peripheral blood. CDR3 sequence reads: CASSLDSLYGYTF. In nucleotides, the CDR3 is TGTGCCAGCAGTTTAGACAGTCTTTACGGCTACACCTTC.